This TCR beta chain was sequenced during a study of CD4 T cells in relation to SARS-CoV-2 and coronaviruses. Study-level information: TCR beta CDR3s were sequenced after roughly ten-day antigen culture of PBMCs. Negative control cultures got HIV-1 Nef peptides or no peptide.

This CDR3 is built from 16 residues. Germline CDR1 is MNHEY and CDR2 is SVGAGI. Trimming took 2 bases from V and 12 from J; bases not matched to a gene: 12. A remark on this clone: Antigen unknown.

Study-wide points: Around 60% of donors had memory CD4+ clonotypes crossrecognizing SARS-CoV-2 and common cold coronavirus spike.

CD4+ T cells from unexposed donors were obtained before the COVID-19 pandemic (2011-2018). After about ten days of culture, CD4+ T cells were isolated. Cells permitting, SARS-CoV-2 S/N and four cold-coronavirus spikes were tested on unexposed-donor CD4+ T cells. Clones were read by immunoSEQ multiplex PCR, and TCRdb kept only the in-frame ones, dropping some. The table records roughly 30,000 clones, approximately 78% of them present only once. The origin of this receptor is a human donor in good health. The chain has TRBV6-5 and TRBJ2-1; the match to TRBD2 covers 11 bases. The sample taken for sequencing was CD4+ T cells from PBMCs, cultured in vitro. CDR3 protein: CASSYGRTSGSGAQFF. In nucleotides, the CDR3 is TGTGCCAGCAGTTACGGGAGGACTAGCGGGTCGGGTGCGCAGTTCTTC.